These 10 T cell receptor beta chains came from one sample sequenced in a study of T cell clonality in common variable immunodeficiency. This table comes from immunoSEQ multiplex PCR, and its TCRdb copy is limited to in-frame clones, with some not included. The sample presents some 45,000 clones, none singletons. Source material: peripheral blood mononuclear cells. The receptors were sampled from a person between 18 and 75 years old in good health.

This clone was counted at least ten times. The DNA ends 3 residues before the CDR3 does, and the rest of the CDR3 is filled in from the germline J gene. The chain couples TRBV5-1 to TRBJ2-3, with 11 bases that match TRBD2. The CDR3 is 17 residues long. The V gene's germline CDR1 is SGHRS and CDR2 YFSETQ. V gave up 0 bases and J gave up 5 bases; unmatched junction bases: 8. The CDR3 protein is CASSLELAGGPGDTQYF. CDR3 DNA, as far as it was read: TGCGCCAGCAGCTTGGAATTAGCGGGAGGGCCGGGAGATACG.

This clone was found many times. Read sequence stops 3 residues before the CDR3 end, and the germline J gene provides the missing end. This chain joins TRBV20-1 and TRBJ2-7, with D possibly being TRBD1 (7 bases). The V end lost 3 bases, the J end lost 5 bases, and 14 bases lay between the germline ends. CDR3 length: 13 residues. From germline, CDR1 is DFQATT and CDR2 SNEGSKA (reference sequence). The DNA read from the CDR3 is TGCAGTGCTAGCGCACAGGGGAGGCACGAG. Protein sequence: CSASAQGRHE. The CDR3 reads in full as CSASAQGRHEQYF.

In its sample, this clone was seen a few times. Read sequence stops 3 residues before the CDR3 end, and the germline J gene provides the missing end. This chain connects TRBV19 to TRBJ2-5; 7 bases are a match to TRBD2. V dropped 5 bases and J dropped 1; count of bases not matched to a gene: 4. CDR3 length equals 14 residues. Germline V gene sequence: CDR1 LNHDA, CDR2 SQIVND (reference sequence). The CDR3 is CASSVSGVQETQYF. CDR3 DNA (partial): TGTGCCAGTAGTGTGAGCGGGGTCCAAGAGACC.

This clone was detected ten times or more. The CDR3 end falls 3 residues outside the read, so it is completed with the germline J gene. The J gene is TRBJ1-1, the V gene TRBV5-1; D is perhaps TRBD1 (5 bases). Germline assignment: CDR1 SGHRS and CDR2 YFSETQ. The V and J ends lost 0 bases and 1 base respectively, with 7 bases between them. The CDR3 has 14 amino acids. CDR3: CASSLEGSNTEAFF. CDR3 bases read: TGCGCCAGCAGCTTGGAGGGGTCGAACACTGAA.

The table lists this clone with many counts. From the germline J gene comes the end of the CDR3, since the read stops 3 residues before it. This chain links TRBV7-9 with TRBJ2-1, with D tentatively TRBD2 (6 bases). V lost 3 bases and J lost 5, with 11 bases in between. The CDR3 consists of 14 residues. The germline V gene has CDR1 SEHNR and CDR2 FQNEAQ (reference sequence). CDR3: CASSFGGSDNEQFF. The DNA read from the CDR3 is TGTGCCAGCAGCTTTGGAGGGTCTGACAATGAG.

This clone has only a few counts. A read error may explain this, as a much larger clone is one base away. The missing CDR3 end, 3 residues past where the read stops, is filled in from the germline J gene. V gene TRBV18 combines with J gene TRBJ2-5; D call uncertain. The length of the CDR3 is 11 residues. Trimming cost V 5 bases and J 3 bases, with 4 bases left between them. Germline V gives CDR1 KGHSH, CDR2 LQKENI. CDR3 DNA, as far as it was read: TGTGCCAGCTCAGTCAAAGAGACC. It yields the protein CASSVKET. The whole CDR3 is CASSVKETQYF. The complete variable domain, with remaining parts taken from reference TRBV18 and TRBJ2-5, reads NAGVMQNPRHLVRRRGQEARLRCSPMKGHSHVYWYRQLPEEGLKFMVYLQKENIIDESGMPKERFSAEFPKEGPSILRIQQVVRGDSAAYFCASSVKETQYFGPGTRLLVL.

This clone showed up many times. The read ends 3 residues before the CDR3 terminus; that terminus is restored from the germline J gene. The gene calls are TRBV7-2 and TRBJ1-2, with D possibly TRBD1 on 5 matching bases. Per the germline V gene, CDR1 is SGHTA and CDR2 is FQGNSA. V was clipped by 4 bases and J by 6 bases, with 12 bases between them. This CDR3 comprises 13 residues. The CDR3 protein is CASSSQGYHGYTF. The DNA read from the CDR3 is TGTGCCAGCAGCTCCCAGGGTTATCATGGC.

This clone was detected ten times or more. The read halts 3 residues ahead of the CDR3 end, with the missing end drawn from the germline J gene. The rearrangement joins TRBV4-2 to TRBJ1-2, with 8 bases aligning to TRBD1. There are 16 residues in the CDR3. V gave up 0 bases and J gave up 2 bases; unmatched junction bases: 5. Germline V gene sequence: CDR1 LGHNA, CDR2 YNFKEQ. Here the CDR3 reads CASSQDRGTGNYGYTF. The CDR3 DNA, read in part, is TGTGCCAGCAGCCAAGATCGGGGGACAGGCAACTATGGC.

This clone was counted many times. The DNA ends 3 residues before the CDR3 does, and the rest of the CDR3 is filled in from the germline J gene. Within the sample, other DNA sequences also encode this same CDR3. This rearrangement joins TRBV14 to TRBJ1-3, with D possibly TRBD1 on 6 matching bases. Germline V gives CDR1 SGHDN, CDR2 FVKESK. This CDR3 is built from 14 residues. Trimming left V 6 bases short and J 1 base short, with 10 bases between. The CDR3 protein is CASSHRDSGNTIYF. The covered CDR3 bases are TGTGCCAGCAGTCACAGGGATTCTGGAAACACC.

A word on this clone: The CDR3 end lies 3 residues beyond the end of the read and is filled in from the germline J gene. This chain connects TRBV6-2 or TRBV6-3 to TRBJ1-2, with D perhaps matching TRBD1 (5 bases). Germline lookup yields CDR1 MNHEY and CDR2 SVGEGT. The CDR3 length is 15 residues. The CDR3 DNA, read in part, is TGTGCCAGCCGGACTAGCGGGGGGGTTGCAGATACC. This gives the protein CASRTSGGVADT. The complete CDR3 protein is CASRTSGGVADTYTF.